This TCR beta chain was identified during a study of blood T cell repertoires in COVID-19. Study-wide context: The origin of the acute and convalescent COVID-19 samples was the United States, Italy and Spain.

Original methodology: Estimated nucleated cell counts came from reference gene primer amplification. Method: immunoSEQ multiplex PCR; TCRdb's copy keeps in-frame clones and lacks some. D and trimming were read from the DNA, whereas the V and J calls and clone size are those reported in that table. The top ten clones hold about a tenth of a sample with 150,000 to 200,000 clones, over 75% of them seen once. V lost 6 bases and J 3 bases, leaving 9 bases between the germline ends. Germline V gives CDR1 SGHAT, CDR2 FQNNGV. The CDR3 has 13 residues. Sequenced material: peripheral blood. The clonotype was recovered from a human donor in a cohort sampled during active COVID-19. The chain joins TRBV11-2 to TRBJ1-3; unclear D gene. CDR3 nucleotides: TGTGCCAGCAGTTCCCAAAATGGAAACACCATATATTTT. It yields the protein CASSSQNGNTIYF.